One and the same sample provided the 20 T cell receptor beta chains below, sequenced in a study of T cell changes during pregnancy in multiple sclerosis. TCRdb's copy holds only in-frame clones and misses some; the assay was immunoSEQ multiplex PCR. The table has tens of thousands of clones, over 90% seen once; the top ten hold about 2.6%. This specimen consisted of CD8+ T cells from peripheral blood mononuclear cells, obtained in the third trimester of pregnancy. These receptors all come from a female donor with multiple sclerosis, enrolled in a pregnancy study.

The chain uses TRBV6-5 and TRBJ2-5, with D hard to call. CDR1 is MNHEY, CDR2 SVGAGI, per germline. This CDR3 region has 15 residues. Trimming removed 6 bases from V and 2 bases from J, with 16 bases in between. The CDR3 sequence is CASSPEKRWQETQYF. In DNA form, the CDR3 reads TGTGCCAGCAGCCCGGAGAAGCGATGGCAAGAGACCCAGTACTTC.

The rearrangement uses TRBV9 and TRBJ2-1; D might be TRBD2 (6 bases). Germline CDR1 SGDLS, CDR2 YYNGEE. Trimming left V 2 bases short and J 7 bases short, with 19 bases between. There are 16 residues in the CDR3. The DNA of the CDR3 is TGTGCCAGCAGCGTCCGGCCCGGGAGTTCGGGGAATGAGCAGTTCTTC. Protein: CASSVRPGSSGNEQFF.

V and J are TRBV28 and TRBJ2-1; TRBD2 matches 12 bases. CDR1 is MDHEN, CDR2 SYDVKM, per germline. CDR3 length equals 15 residues. Trimming cost V 6 bases and J 3 bases; bases outside gene matches: 3. The CDR3 DNA sequence: TGTGCCAGCAGGCCGACTAGCGGGAGCTACAATGAGCAGTTCTTC. This gives the protein CASRPTSGSYNEQFF.

The chain combines TRBV6-1 with TRBJ2-1; 11 bases align to TRBD2. V lost 2 bases and J lost 0; bases outside the gene matches: 9. This CDR3 spans 19 amino acids. Germline V gives CDR1 MNHNS, CDR2 SASEGT. CDR3 protein: CASSELGTSGPSSYNEQFF. CDR3 in DNA: TGTGCCAGCAGTGAATTAGGGACTAGCGGTCCTAGCTCCTACAATGAGCAGTTCTTC.

This clone was recorded a few times. Distinct nucleotide sequences in the sample also encode this CDR3. This rearrangement joins TRBV19 to TRBJ1-1; D remains unclear. Trimming pared 6 bases from V and 3 bases from J, leaving 8 bases between. Per germline, CDR1 LNHDA and CDR2 SQIVND (reference sequence). The CDR3 spans 12 residues. Written as DNA, the CDR3 is TGTGCCAGTAGGATCGGAGACACTGAAGCTTTCTTT. Residues: CASRIGDTEAFF.

The gene calls are TRBV6-1 and TRBJ2-1; TRBD2 agrees at 7 bases. CDR3 length equals 16 residues. Germline V gene lookup returns CDR1 MNHNS and CDR2 SASEGT. The trim removed 3 bases at V and 6 bases at J, leaving 11 bases unmatched. In DNA, the CDR3 is TGTGCCAGCAGTGAGGGTGGGAGGGCCGCGCTCAATGAGCAGTTCTTC. Its translation is CASSEGGRAALNEQFF.

V is TRBV4-3 and J is TRBJ2-7, with a possible D match to TRBD2 (6 bases). The CDR3 has 17 residues. Germline V CDR1 and CDR2: LGHNA, YSLEER. V dropped 1 base and J dropped 3 bases, with 19 bases sitting between them. CDR3 sequence: CASSQALGAGNVYEQYF. The CDR3 DNA reads TGCGCCAGCAGCCAAGCCCTAGGGGCGGGAAATGTCTACGAGCAGTACTTC.

The rearrangement links TRBV6-8 to TRBJ2-6, with D possibly matching TRBD2 (5 bases). The CDR3 has 16 amino acids. Trimming left V 6 bases short and J 2 bases short, with 14 bases between. CDR1 and CDR2 (germline): MNHGY, SAAAGT. The CDR3 coding sequence is TGTGCCAGCAGCCCTAATCGGGATCCTGGGGCCAACGTCCTGACTTTC. Encoded protein: CASSPNRDPGANVLTF.

The chain has TRBV11-2 and TRBJ2-7; 11 bases fit TRBD2. J gave up 3 bases and V 6 bases, and 4 bases lay outside the gene matches. The CDR3 runs to 14 residues. Germline V gene data show CDR1 as SGHAT and CDR2 as FQNNGV. The CDR3 nucleotides are TGTGCCAGCAGTATAGCGGGAGGGGTCTACGAGCAGTACTTC. Its translation: CASSIAGGVYEQYF.

The chain combines TRBV27 with TRBJ2-7, with 8 bases that match TRBD2. CDR1 is MNHEY, CDR2 SMNVEV, per germline (reference sequence). V shed 5 bases and J 3 bases; nucleotides not matched to a gene: 9. The CDR3 spans 15 residues. This chain's CDR3 is CASSTGGTSYYEQYF. Written as DNA, the CDR3 is TGTGCCAGCAGTACGGGGGGGACTTCTTACTACGAGCAGTACTTC.

This chain joins TRBV7-8 and TRBJ1-4; TRBD1 agrees at 10 bases. V lost 3 bases, J lost 5 bases, and 6 bases stayed unmatched. The CDR3 spans 16 residues. Germline V gene lookup returns CDR1 SGHVS and CDR2 FQNEAQ. The CDR3 protein is CASSFRPGQGNEKLFF. The CDR3 region has the DNA TGTGCCAGCAGCTTCCGACCGGGACAGGGGAATGAAAAACTGTTTTTT.

The J gene is TRBJ1-3, the V gene TRBV9; D call uncertain. With 0 bases removed from V and 6 bases from J, the gap between germline ends came to 7 bases. Germline V gene data show CDR1 as SGDLS and CDR2 as YYNGEE. CDR3 length: 13 residues. This CDR3 is CASSVDAVNTIYF. In DNA form, the CDR3 reads TGTGCCAGCAGCGTAGATGCGGTAAACACCATATATTTT.

V is TRBV28 and J is TRBJ2-6; TRBD1 agrees at 10 bases. The CDR3 sequence is 16 residues long. Unmatched junction bases numbered 1, after V lost 2 bases and J lost 3 bases. Germline CDR1 and CDR2: MDHEN and SYDVKM. The CDR3 protein is CASSLGTGDGANVLTF. The CDR3 DNA reads TGTGCCAGCAGTTTAGGGACAGGGGATGGGGCCAACGTCCTGACTTTC.

This chain links TRBV6-5 with TRBJ2-7; possibly TRBD1 for D (6 bases). V lost 4 bases and J 5 bases, leaving 21 bases between the germline ends. This CDR3 comprises 16 residues. The germline CDR1 and CDR2 sequences are MNHEY and SVGAGI. The CDR3 reads CASSFYREIGPDEQYF. The CDR3, as DNA: TGTGCCAGCAGTTTCTACAGGGAGATTGGCCCGGACGAGCAGTACTTC.

The rearrangement uses TRBV7-6 and TRBJ2-7, with D perhaps TRBD2 (6 bases). The germline V gene encodes CDR1 SGHVS and CDR2 FNYEAQ. The CDR3 is 17 residues long. V lost 5 bases to trimming and J lost 3 bases, with 23 bases between them. CDR3 sequence (DNA): TGTGCCAGCAGCCCGGAGGGATACGAAACTTTTGTCTACGAGCAGTACTTC. Translating gives CASSPEGYETFVYEQYF.

This clone was picked up one time. The chain uses TRBV7-3 and TRBJ2-7, with D maybe TRBD2 (7 bases). CDR3 length: 15 residues. Germline V gene lookup returns CDR1 SGHTA and CDR2 FQGTGA. V lost 9 bases and J lost 6, with 24 bases in between. The CDR3 spells CARDIGGDCPVEQYF. The CDR3 DNA sequence: TGTGCCAGAGACATAGGGGGGGACTGCCCCGTCGAGCAGTACTTC.

The chain carries TRBV25-1 and TRBJ1-2, with a possible D match to TRBD1 (6 bases). With 1 base removed from V and 3 bases from J, the gap between germline ends came to 12 bases. CDR3 size: 15 residues. Germline lookup yields CDR1 MGHDK and CDR2 SYGVNS. CDR3 residues: CASSEWEQGYYGYTF. The CDR3 region has the DNA TGTGCCAGCAGTGAATGGGAACAGGGCTACTATGGCTACACCTTC.

The rearrangement uses TRBV9 and TRBJ2-7; D possibly corresponds to TRBD1 (6 bases). Trimming shortened V by 4 bases and J by 0 bases, and 20 bases separated the two germline ends. Germline loops: CDR1 SGDLS, CDR2 YYNGEE. This CDR3 region has 17 residues. The CDR3: CASSTEGVGSSSYEQYF. The CDR3 DNA reads as TGTGCCAGCAGCACAGAGGGGGTGGGCAGTAGCTCCTACGAGCAGTACTTC.

The rearrangement uses TRBV5-1 and TRBJ2-7, with 10 nucleotides matching TRBD1. Germline loops: CDR1 SGHRS, CDR2 YFSETQ. The junction had 5 bases not matched to a gene; V was cut back by 3 bases and J by 2 bases. This CDR3 is built from 15 residues. The CDR3, as DNA: TGCGCCAGCAGCTCAAGGGACAGGGGAGCCTACGAGCAGTACTTC. It encodes CASSSRDRGAYEQYF.

This clone came up a few times. This chain uses TRBV29-1 with TRBJ1-1, with D uncertain. Germline V gene lookup returns CDR1 SQVTM and CDR2 ANQGSEA. CDR3 length equals 13 residues. V shed 4 bases and J shed 4 bases, with 13 bases lying between them. The CDR3 spells CSVAGKEGTEAFF. The CDR3 bases are TGCAGCGTTGCTGGGAAGGAGGGCACTGAAGCTTTCTTT.